A selection of T cell receptor beta chains follows, all from one sample in a study of T-cell memory formation after mild COVID-19. From the 5' RACE reads, TCRdb called clonotypes with MiXCR, one entry per CDR3 protein. The sample yields roughly 610,000 distinct CDR3 sequences, roughly a sixth seen once. Sequenced material: PBMCs or a T cell subset sorted from them (not recorded which). The receptors derive from an adult woman who had mild COVID-19 (a few samples of this study predate the infection). Cell type and time point are not known. CDR3s include the opening cysteine and the closing phenylalanine or tryptophan. A D gene is named only where the DNA matches it firmly. Clone size is not always given. Where it is, it says once, few, many or a class for expanded clones.

D	size	V	J	CDR3	DNA
TRBD1	NA	TRBV6-1	TRBJ1-1	CALESYIGRGDTEAFF	TGTGCCCTCGAATCTTATATCGGCAGGGGGGACACTGAAGCTTTCTTT
NA	many	TRBV5-1	TRBJ1-4	CASSQGRGTNEKLFF	TGCGCCAGCAGCCAGGGGAGGGGGACTAATGAAAAACTGTTTTTT
NA	few	TRBV7-9	TRBJ2-1	CASSLGWTPSNEQFF	TGTGCCAGCAGCTTAGGGTGGACTCCATCCAATGAGCAGTTCTTC
TRBD2	NA	TRBV30	TRBJ2-5	CAYRTSGMAQYF	TGTGCCTACCGGACTAGCGGTATGGCCCAGTACTTC
NA	NA	TRBV7-2	TRBJ2-7	CASSWAGTHAPYEQYF	TGTGCCAGCAGCTGGGCCGGGACTCACGCCCCCTACGAGCAGTACTTC
TRBD1	NA	TRBV12-3/TRBV12-4	TRBJ1-2	CASSNNRGWDYGYTF	TGTGCCAGCAGTAACAACAGGGGCTGGGACTATGGCTACACCTTC
TRBD1	few	TRBV7-3	TRBJ1-1	CASSPDRGMGEAFF	TGTGCCAGCAGCCCAGACAGGGGTATGGGTGAAGCTTTCTTT
NA	NA	TRBV7-2	TRBJ2-7	CASSLASSEPLYEQYF	TGTGCCAGCAGCTTAGCGAGTAGTGAGCCTTTGTACGAGCAGTACTTC
NA	few	TRBV15	TRBJ1-2	CATSSTNTARIPGYTF	TGTGCCACCAGCAGCACCAACACCGCCCGGATCCCTGGCTACACCTTC
TRBD1	NA	TRBV6-5	TRBJ1-5	CASRTGGRNQPQHF	TGTGCCAGCAGGACAGGGGGCCGCAATCAGCCCCAGCATTTT
TRBD2	few	TRBV18	TRBJ2-3	CASSPAGVGDTQYF	TGTGCCAGCTCACCCGCGGGAGTCGGAGATACGCAGTATTTT
NA	NA	TRBV19	TRBJ1-1	CASSIRSMSFF	TGTGCCAGTAGTATCCGAAGCATGTCTTTCTTT
NA	NA	TRBV7-3	TRBJ2-1	CASSPGSGYNEQFF	TGTGCCAGCAGTCCCGGGTCAGGCTACAATGAGCAGTTCTTC
NA	NA	TRBV6-5	TRBJ2-3	CASSYSSRSASKRDTQYF	TGTGCCAGCAGTTACTCGAGTAGGTCGGCTAGTAAAAGAGATACGCAGTATTTT
NA	NA	TRBV4-2	TRBJ2-7	CASSQDLGGYEQYF	TGTGCCAGCAGCCAAGATCTGGGGGGCTACGAGCAGTACTTC
NA	NA	TRBV7-9	TRBJ1-1	CASSPPNVMNTEAFF	TGTGCCAGCAGCCCCCCGAATGTCATGAACACTGAAGCTTTCTTT
NA	NA	TRBV29-1	TRBJ1-1	CSAAVATEAFF	TGCAGCGCTGCAGTGGCCACTGAAGCTTTCTTT
NA	NA	TRBV14	TRBJ1-2	CASSHPDPRKLGYTF	TGTGCCAGCAGCCACCCGGACCCCAGGAAACTAGGCTACACCTTC
TRBD1	many	TRBV19	TRBJ2-7	CASSAGQGPYEQYF	TGTGCCAGTAGTGCGGGACAGGGGCCCTACGAGCAGTACTTC
NA	few	TRBV3-1	TRBJ2-4	CASSQKGQGNIQYF	TGTGCCAGCAGCCAGAAGGGGCAGGGAAACATTCAGTACTTC
TRBD1	NA	TRBV5-1	TRBJ2-7	CASSRQQGYEQYF	TGCGCCAGCAGCCGGCAACAGGGGTACGAGCAGTACTTC
NA	few	TRBV5-1	TRBJ2-7	CASSLALGLSSYEQYF	TGCGCCAGCAGCTTGGCTCTCGGCTTAAGCTCCTACGAGCAGTACTTC
NA	NA	TRBV12-3/TRBV12-4	TRBJ1-4	CASSLSGGEKLFF	TGTGCCAGCAGCCTAAGCGGGGGTGAAAAACTGTTTTTT
TRBD2	NA	TRBV5-1	TRBJ2-3	CASSPLAGGPITDTQYF	TGCGCCAGCAGCCCCTTGGCGGGGGGGCCGATAACAGATACGCAGTATTTT
TRBD1	few	TRBV29-1	TRBJ2-7	CSALGTVDGYEQYF	TGCAGCGCCTTAGGGACAGTCGACGGGTACGAGCAGTACTTC
TRBD1	many	TRBV4-2	TRBJ1-5	CASSLEGAGNQPQHF	TGTGCCAGCAGCCTCGAGGGGGCAGGAAATCAGCCCCAGCATTTT
NA	few	TRBV12-3/TRBV12-4	TRBJ1-1	CASSLMQVRNTEAFF	TGTGCCAGCAGTTTAATGCAGGTCCGGAACACTGAAGCTTTCTTT
TRBD1	NA	TRBV7-3	TRBJ2-5	CASGLTGGRETQYF	TGTGCCAGCGGCTTGACAGGGGGTAGGGAGACCCAGTACTTC
TRBD1	few	TRBV2	TRBJ1-6	CASSLLTGARGNSPLHF	TGTGCCAGCAGCCTCTTAACAGGGGCTCGGGGTAATTCACCCCTCCACTTT
NA	NA	TRBV12-3/TRBV12-4	TRBJ1-5	CASPGGGSNQPQHF	TGTGCGTCCCCCGGCGGGGGTAGCAATCAGCCCCAGCATTTT
NA	NA	TRBV18	TRBJ1-3	CASPTSGNTIYF	TGTGCCAGCCCCACCTCTGGAAACACCATATATTTT
NA	NA	TRBV3-1	TRBJ1-1	CASSQDTLGAGFTEAFF	TGTGCCAGCAGCCAAGATACCCTTGGGGCAGGGTTCACTGAAGCTTTCTTT